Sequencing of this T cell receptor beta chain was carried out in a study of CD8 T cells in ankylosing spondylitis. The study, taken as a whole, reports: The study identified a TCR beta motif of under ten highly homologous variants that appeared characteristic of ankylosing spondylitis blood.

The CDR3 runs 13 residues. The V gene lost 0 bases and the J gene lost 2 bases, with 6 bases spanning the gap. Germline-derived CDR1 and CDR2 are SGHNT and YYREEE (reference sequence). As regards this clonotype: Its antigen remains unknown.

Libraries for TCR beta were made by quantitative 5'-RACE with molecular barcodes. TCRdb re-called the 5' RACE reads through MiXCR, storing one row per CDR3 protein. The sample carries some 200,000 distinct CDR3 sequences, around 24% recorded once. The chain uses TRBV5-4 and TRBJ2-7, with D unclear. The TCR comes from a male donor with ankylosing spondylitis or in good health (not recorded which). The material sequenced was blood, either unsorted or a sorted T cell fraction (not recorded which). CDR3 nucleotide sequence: TGTGCCAGCAGCTTGGAACGGGCCTACGAGCAGTACTTC. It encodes CASSLERAYEQYF.